Presented here are 17 T cell receptor beta chains from one specimen sequenced in a study of beta chain features in type 1 diabetes (dated by TCRdb to the late 2010s). Results the study describes overall, beyond this receptor: A moderate but significant shortening of TCRB CDR3 length was observed in type 1 diabetes patients in all four CD4+ subsets.

For these TCRs, the target antigens are not known. The library was produced with the immunoSEQ multiplex PCR assay. The entire amount of isolated RNA was reverse transcribed using the High Capacity cDNA Reverse Transcription Kit, so the sequenced TCRB transcripts were expressed ones. Sourced from immuneACCESS, this table was stored by TCRdb with only in-frame sequences that have V and J called. A share of the clones is absent; for the studies checked, an unresolved V gene accounts for under half, and the remainder has no known explanation. The sample has around 160,000 clones on record, approximately 62% of them singletons. Jointly, the top ten make up roughly 0.089% of the sample. Input material: naive CD4+ T cells from blood. What this sample's cell subset or site label stands for: true naive CD4+ T cells. These receptors were collected from a man between 25 and 39 years old with type 1 diabetes.

This clone was seen a single time. This CDR3 is CSAGDRSNQPQHF. The CDR3 nucleotides are TGCAGCGCCGGGGACAGAAGCAATCAGCCCCAGCATTTT. V and J are TRBV29-1 and TRBJ1-5, with TRBD1 identical over 7 bases. CDR1 is SQVTM and CDR2 is ANQGSEA in the germline V gene. The CDR3 runs 13 residues. V was pared by 7 bases and J by 1 base, with 4 bases of the junction left unmatched.

The chain joins TRBV30 to TRBJ1-4; D gene uncertain. Looked up from germline, CDR1 is GTSNPN and CDR2 is SVGIG (reference sequence). The CDR3 contains 14 residues. Deletions cut 2 bases from V and 7 bases from J, with 14 bases between. The CDR3 spells CAWSKPGTLEKLFF. The CDR3 nucleotides read TGTGCCTGGAGTAAACCGGGCACCCTTGAAAAACTGTTTTTT.

The genes are TRBV4-3 and TRBJ2-1; no firm D call. Germline CDR1 is LGHNA and CDR2 is YSLEER. V was clipped by 3 bases and J by 4 bases, with 13 bases between them. The CDR3 is 15 amino acids. The CDR3 reads CASSHTTWGYNEQFF. CDR3 bases: TGCGCCAGCAGCCATACAACGTGGGGTTACAATGAGCAGTTCTTC.

The rearrangement links TRBV29-1 to TRBJ1-2; D may be TRBD1 (5 bases). CDR1 and CDR2 (germline): SQVTM, ANQGSEA. Trimming left V 6 bases short and J 4 bases short, with 18 bases between. The CDR3 is 14 amino acids. The CDR3, as DNA: TGCAGCGTCGGGACTCTCAGAACTTCCTATGGCTACACCTTC. Amino acid sequence: CSVGTLRTSYGYTF. Drawing the rest from reference TRBV29-1 and TRBJ1-2, the complete variable domain is SAVISQKPSRDICQRGTSLTIQCQVDSQVTMMFWYRQQPGQSLTLIATANQGSEATYESGFVIDKFPISRPNLTFSTLTVSNMSPEDSSIYLCSVGTLRTSYGYTFGSGTRLTVV.

The V call is TRBV9, the J call TRBJ2-3, with D hard to call. The germline gives CDR1 SGDLS, CDR2 YYNGEE. This CDR3 comprises 15 residues. V was trimmed by 0 bases and J by 0 bases, leaving 8 bases between them. The CDR3 nucleotides read TGTGCCAGCAGCGTAGAATGGCGGAGCACAGATACGCAGTATTTT. As protein: CASSVEWRSTDTQYF.

The chain couples TRBV7-2 to TRBJ1-1; D gene ambiguous. V lost 4 bases and J 5 bases, leaving 8 bases between the germline ends. The CDR3 consists of 12 residues. Germline V gene lookup returns CDR1 SGHTA and CDR2 FQGNSA. DNA of the CDR3: TGTGCCAGCAGCTCCTCCCCAACTGAAGCTTTCTTT. This sequence encodes CASSSSPTEAFF.

This sequence joins TRBV29-1 and TRBJ2-3, with D maybe TRBD1 (5 bases). The germline V and J ends were trimmed by 4 bases and 0 bases, with 8 bases remaining between them. There are 13 residues in the CDR3. Per germline, CDR1 SQVTM and CDR2 ANQGSEA. CDR3 in DNA: TGCAGCGTTGTAGGGGAAAGCACAGATACGCAGTATTTT. As protein: CSVVGESTDTQYF.

This clone was counted a single time. The J gene is TRBJ2-7, the V gene TRBV30; unclear D gene. The CDR3 runs to 12 residues. V was pared by 4 bases and J by 0 bases, with 7 bases between. Per the germline V gene, CDR1 is GTSNPN and CDR2 is SVGIG (reference sequence). CDR3 nucleotides: TGTGCCTGGATGGCCAACTCCTACGAGCAGTACTTC. Amino acid sequence: CAWMANSYEQYF. The whole variable domain, filled in from reference TRBV30 and TRBJ2-7, reads SQTIHQWPATLVQPVGSPLSLECTVEGTSNPNLYWYRQAAGRGLQLLFYSVGIGQISSEVPQNLSASRPQDRQFILSSKKLLLSDSGFYLCAWMANSYEQYFGPGTRLTVT.

The genes are TRBV29-1 and TRBJ2-7, with D perhaps TRBD1 or TRBD2 (6 bases each). Germline CDR1 SQVTM, CDR2 ANQGSEA. CDR3 length equals 11 residues. Trimming left V 5 bases short and J 2 bases short, with 7 bases between. The CDR3 DNA is TGCAGCGTTAGGGGGGCCTACGAGCAGTACTTC. The encoded protein is CSVRGAYEQYF.

This sequence joins TRBV9 and TRBJ2-7, with TRBD1 as a possible D gene (6 bases). Germline lookup yields CDR1 SGDLS and CDR2 YYNGEE. This CDR3 is 14 amino acids long. V was pared by 3 bases and J by 2 bases, with 12 bases between. CDR3 sequence reads: CASSALRDTYEQYF. DNA for the CDR3: TGTGCCAGCAGCGCACTCCGGGACACCTACGAGCAGTACTTC.

The DNA for the CDR3 is TGTGCCAGCAGCACCCACGGACAGCATACGCAGTATTTT. Amino acid sequence: CASSTHGQHTQYF. The chain combines TRBV9 with TRBJ2-3; weak D call: TRBD1 (6 bases). Trimming cost V 4 bases and J 7 bases, with 13 bases left between them. Germline V gene lookup returns CDR1 SGDLS and CDR2 YYNGEE. CDR3 size: 13 residues.

The genes are TRBV13 and TRBJ2-5; D ambiguous. The V and J ends lost 0 bases and 1 base respectively, with 6 bases between them. The CDR3 spans 14 residues. Germline CDR1 and CDR2: PRHDT and FYEKMQ (reference sequence). The CDR3 coding sequence is TGTGCCAGCAGCTTAGGGGAAATCCAAGAGACCCAGTACTTC. It codes for CASSLGEIQETQYF.

The genes are TRBV7-9 and TRBJ2-7; TRBD2 matches 13 bases. Germline values: CDR1 SEHNR, CDR2 FQNEAQ (reference sequence). V lost 4 bases, J lost 5 bases, and 5 bases stayed unmatched. The length of the CDR3 is 15 residues. In DNA, the CDR3 is TGTGCCAGCAGCTCACGACTAGCGGGGGGACACGAGCAGTACTTC. Amino acid sequence: CASSSRLAGGHEQYF.

The sample holds a few counts of this clone. The chain couples TRBV2 to TRBJ1-5; D ambiguous. CDR1 is SNHLY and CDR2 is FYNNEI in the germline V gene. V lost 4 bases to trimming and J lost 5 bases, with 12 bases between them. This CDR3 has 14 amino acids. In DNA form, the CDR3 reads TGTGCCAGCAGTGCTGGGCGGACCGATCAGCCCCAGCATTTT. It translates to CASSAGRTDQPQHF. The variable domain in full, with the rest retrieved from reference TRBV2 and TRBJ1-5, is EPEVTQTPSHQVTQMGQEVILRCVPISNHLYFYWYRQILGQKVEFLVSFYNNEISEKSEIFDDQFSVERPDGSNFTLKIRSTKLEDSAMYFCASSAGRTDQPQHFGDGTRLSIL.

DNA of the CDR3: TGTGCCAGCAGCTTGGGGCGCGGGGCCCGGTCCAATGAGCAGTTCTTC. This codes for CASSLGRGARSNEQFF. The J gene is TRBJ2-1, the V gene TRBV13, with TRBD2 as a possible D gene (6 bases). The V end lost 3 bases, the J end lost 6 bases, and 18 bases lay between the germline ends. This CDR3 has 16 amino acids. Germline values: CDR1 PRHDT, CDR2 FYEKMQ (reference sequence). Variable domain in full (rest from reference TRBV13 and TRBJ2-1): AAGVIQSPRHLIKEKRETATLKCYPIPRHDTVYWYQQGPGQDPQFLISFYEKMQSDKGSIPDRFSAQQFSDYHSELNMSSLELGDSALYFCASSLGRGARSNEQFFGPGTRLTVL.

This clone was seen more than once but under ten times. The CDR3 region is CASSLDGISGANVLTF. The CDR3 nucleotides are TGTGCCAGCAGCTTGGACGGAATCTCTGGGGCCAACGTCCTGACTTTC. This chain links TRBV7-2 with TRBJ2-6, with D uncertain. Trimming shortened V by 3 bases and J by 0 bases, and 9 bases separated the two germline ends. The CDR3 consists of 16 residues. CDR1 is SGHTA, CDR2 FQGNSA, per germline.

V usage is TRBV7-9 and J usage is TRBJ1-1, with 10 bases lining up with TRBD1. This CDR3 is built from 16 residues. J gave up 6 bases and V 3 bases, and 10 bases lay outside the gene matches. Germline CDR1 is SEHNR and CDR2 is FQNEAQ (reference sequence). CDR3 residues: CASSFGTGASGAEAFF. Written as DNA, the CDR3 is TGTGCCAGCAGCTTTGGGACAGGGGCGAGTGGCGCTGAAGCTTTCTTT.